This T cell receptor beta chain was observed in a study of blood T cells in healthy people across ages (dated by TCRdb to 2014 to 2015). With respect to the entire study: In model experiments, template switching captured about one uniquely barcoded TCR beta cDNA molecule for every two T cells. To track age-related changes in TCR beta repertoire diversity, the study relied on deep sequencing normalized with unique cDNA molecular identifiers. The donors were divided into four age groups: young (average about 16 years), middle-aged (approximately 42), aged (roughly 66) and long-lived (roughly 82). To avoid experimental bias, donors of different ages were randomly spread across the sequencing lanes. For two donors (one aged 18 to 30 and one aged 80 or older), the study analyzed two additional independent replicas of 1 million unique cDNA reads from the same blood draw. The investigation overall reported the following: Because profiling used bulk unsorted PBMCs, naive and antigen-experienced compartments could not be compared conclusively. Estimates of total diversity based on one million sequenced T cells were considered lower bounds and underestimates. Compared with the aged group, the long-lived group had more naive CD4+ T cells, fewer expanded clones and increased TCR diversity, a pattern suggesting age selection. Observed TCR beta diversity correlated strongly with the percentage of naive T cells measured by flow cytometry. The CMV infection status of donors was not known, potentially confounding age-related changes in expanded clonotypes. Observed TCR beta diversity per million T cells fell roughly linearly with age, and a significant reduction was already apparent by age roughly 40.

Donors were 30 to 45 systemically healthy Caucasian individuals from Russia aged roughly 6 to 95 years. About 10 milliliters of peripheral blood were collected from each donor into EDTA-treated Vacutainer tubes. PBMCs were isolated by Ficoll-Paque density-gradient centrifugation, with at least 7 million obtained per sample. Total RNA, at least 6 micrograms per sample, was extracted from PBMCs with Trizol reagent. The percentages of naive CD45RAhigh/CD27high T cells were determined by flow cytometry on a PBMC aliquot from every donor. Receptor libraries were prepared by 5' RACE. Sequencer: Illumina HiSeq 2500. A second about 7 to 11 cycle PCR used a sample-barcoded 5' primer and a J-beta primer mix. Each TCR beta cDNA molecule received a unique molecular identifier from a template-switch 5' adaptor carrying 12 random nucleotides. Each sample yielded at least 3 million CDR3-containing paired-end reads. First-strand cDNA synthesis was performed from all RNA using the Mint cDNA synthesis kit, with priming by a TRBC-specific oligonucleotide. Following uracil-DNA glycosylase treatment, all cDNA underwent a first 18-cycle PCR with the universal primers M1SS and BC2_uni_R. From the authors' description of their analysis: Each sample was normalized by randomly selecting 1 million high-quality reads, each carrying a distinct molecular identifier. Instead of being binned into consensus sequences, reads with shared molecular identifiers were discarded. MiTCR, set to a Q25 quality threshold and the strictest error-elimination algorithm, was used for CDR3 identification, clonotype clustering and error correction. A nonparametric unseen species model with Euler transformation was used to estimate lower-bound total TCR beta diversity. TCRdb took the public reads, trimmed them with fastp at Q25, ran MiXCR for clone calling and kept in-frame beta chains. Each CDR3 protein gets just one entry, which takes the most common genes and DNA from the rows behind it. For this entry, the V and J calls and clone size follow TCRdb and not the study's own pipeline. The sample records about 800,000 distinct CDR3 sequences, more than 45% of which are singletons. The ten top clones hold approximately 21% of the sample.

Note on this clonotype: Its antigen remains undetermined. The sample holds no much larger clone one base away, and base qualities are not on file.

This TCR derives from a man in his thirties or forties in good health. The sample taken for sequencing was blood.

The nucleotide sequence reads TGTGCCAGCAGCCAGTTCGGGGCCAATGAGCAGTTCTTC. This encodes CASSQFGANEQFF. The chain employs TRBV3-1 and TRBJ2-1; the D segment might be TRBD1 or TRBD2, since each matches 5 bases. The CDR3 has 13 amino acids, counting the end cysteine and phenylalanine. Kept here is only the CDR3 DNA, which spans 39 bases and is read in frame from base 1. Between the V and J ends, shortened by 3 bases and 6 bases respectively, the junction contains 9 bases. Based on the germline V gene (reference sequence), the CDR1 and CDR2 sequences are LGHDT and YNNKEL.